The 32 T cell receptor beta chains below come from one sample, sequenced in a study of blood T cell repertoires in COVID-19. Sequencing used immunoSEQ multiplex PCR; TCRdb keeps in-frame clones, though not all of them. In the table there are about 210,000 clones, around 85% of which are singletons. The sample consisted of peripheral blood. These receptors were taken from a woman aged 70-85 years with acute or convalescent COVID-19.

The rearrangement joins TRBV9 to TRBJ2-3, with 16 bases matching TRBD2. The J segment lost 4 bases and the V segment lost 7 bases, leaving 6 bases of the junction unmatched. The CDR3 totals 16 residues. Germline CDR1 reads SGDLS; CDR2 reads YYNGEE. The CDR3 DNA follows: TGTGCCAGCGGGACTAGCGGGAGGGCCCGAGCAGATACGCAGTATTTT. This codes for CASGTSGRARADTQYF.

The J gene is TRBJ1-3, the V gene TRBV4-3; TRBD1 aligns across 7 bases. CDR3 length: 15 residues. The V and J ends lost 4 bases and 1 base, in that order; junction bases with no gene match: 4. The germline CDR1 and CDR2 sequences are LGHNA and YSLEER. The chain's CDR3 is CASSLTGASGNTIYF. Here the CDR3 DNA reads TGCGCCAGCAGCCTCACAGGGGCTTCTGGAAACACCATATATTTT.

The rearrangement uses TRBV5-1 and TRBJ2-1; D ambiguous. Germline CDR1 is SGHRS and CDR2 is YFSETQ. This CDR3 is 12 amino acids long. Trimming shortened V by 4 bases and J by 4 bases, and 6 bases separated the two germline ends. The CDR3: CASSLFYNEQFF. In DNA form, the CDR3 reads TGCGCCAGCAGCCTTTTTTACAATGAGCAGTTCTTC.

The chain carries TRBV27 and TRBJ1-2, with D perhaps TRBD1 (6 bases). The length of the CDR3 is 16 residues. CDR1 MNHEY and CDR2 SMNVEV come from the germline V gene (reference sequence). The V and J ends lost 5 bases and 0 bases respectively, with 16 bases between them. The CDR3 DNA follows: TGTGCCAGCAGTCCTCGCCGGGACATACCTAACTATGGCTACACCTTC. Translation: CASSPRRDIPNYGYTF.

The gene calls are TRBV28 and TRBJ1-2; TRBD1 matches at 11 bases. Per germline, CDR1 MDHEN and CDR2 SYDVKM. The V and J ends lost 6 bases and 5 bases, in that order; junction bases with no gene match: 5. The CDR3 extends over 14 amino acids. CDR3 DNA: TGTGCCAGCAGCCCCCGGGACAGGGGGTATGGCTACACCTTC. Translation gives CASSPRDRGYGYTF.

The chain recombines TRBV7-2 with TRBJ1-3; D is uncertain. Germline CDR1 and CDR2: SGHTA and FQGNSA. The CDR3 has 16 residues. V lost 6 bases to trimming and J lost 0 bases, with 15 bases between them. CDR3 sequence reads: CASSYTRLGSGNTIYF. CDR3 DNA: TGTGCCAGCAGTTATACCAGGTTGGGCTCTGGAAACACCATATATTTT.

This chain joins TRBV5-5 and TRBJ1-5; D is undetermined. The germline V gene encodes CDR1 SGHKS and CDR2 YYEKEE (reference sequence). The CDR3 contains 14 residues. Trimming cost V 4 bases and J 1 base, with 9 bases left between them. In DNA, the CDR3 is TGTGCCAGCAGCCATTCCGGGAGCAATCAGCCCCAGCATTTT. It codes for CASSHSGSNQPQHF.

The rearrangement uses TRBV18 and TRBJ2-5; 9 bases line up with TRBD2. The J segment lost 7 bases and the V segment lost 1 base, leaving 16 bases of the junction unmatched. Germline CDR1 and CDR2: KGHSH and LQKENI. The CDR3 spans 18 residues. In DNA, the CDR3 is TGTGCCAGCTCACCACTCCACCCCCAGCGGGGGGTCGATGGGACCCAGTACTTC. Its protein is CASSPLHPQRGVDGTQYF.

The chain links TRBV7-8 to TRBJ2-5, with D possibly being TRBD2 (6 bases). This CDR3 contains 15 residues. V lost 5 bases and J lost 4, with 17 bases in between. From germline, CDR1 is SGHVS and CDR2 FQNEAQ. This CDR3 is CASSPRGAGRETQYF. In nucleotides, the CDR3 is TGTGCCAGCAGCCCTAGAGGGGCGGGGAGAGAGACCCAGTACTTC.

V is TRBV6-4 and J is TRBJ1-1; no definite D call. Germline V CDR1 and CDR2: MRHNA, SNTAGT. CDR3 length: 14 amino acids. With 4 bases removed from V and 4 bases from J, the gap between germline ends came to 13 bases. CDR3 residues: CASSVNAGGTEAFF. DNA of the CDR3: TGTGCCAGCAGTGTCAACGCTGGAGGCACTGAAGCTTTCTTT.

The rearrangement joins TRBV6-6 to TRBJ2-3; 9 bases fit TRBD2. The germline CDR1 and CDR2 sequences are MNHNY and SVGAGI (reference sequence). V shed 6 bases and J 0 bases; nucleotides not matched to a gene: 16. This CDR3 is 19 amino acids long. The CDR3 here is CASRRRGTSNLASTDTQYF. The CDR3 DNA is TGTGCCAGCAGGCGACGGGGGACTAGCAACCTGGCAAGCACAGATACGCAGTATTTT.

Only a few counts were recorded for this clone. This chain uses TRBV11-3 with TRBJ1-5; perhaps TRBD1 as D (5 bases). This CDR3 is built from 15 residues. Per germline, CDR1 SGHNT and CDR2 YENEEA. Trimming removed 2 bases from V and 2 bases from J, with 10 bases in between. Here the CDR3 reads CASSLIAGGNQPQHF. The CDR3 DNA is TGTGCCAGCAGCTTAATTGCGGGGGGCAATCAGCCCCAGCATTTT.

The CDR3 reads CASSSQSRVKTEAFF. Here the CDR3 DNA reads TGTGCCAGCTCATCCCAGAGCAGGGTTAAGACTGAAGCTTTCTTT. The J gene is TRBJ1-1, the V gene TRBV18; perhaps TRBD1 as D (5 bases). Between the trimmed V and J ends, which lost 5 bases and 5 bases, there was a span of 18 bases. The CDR3 has 15 residues. Germline assignment: CDR1 KGHSH and CDR2 LQKENI.

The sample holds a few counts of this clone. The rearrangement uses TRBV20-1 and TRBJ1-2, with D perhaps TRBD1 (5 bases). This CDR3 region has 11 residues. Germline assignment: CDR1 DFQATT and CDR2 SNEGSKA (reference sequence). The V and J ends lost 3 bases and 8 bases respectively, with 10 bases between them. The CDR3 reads CSASQGRGYTF. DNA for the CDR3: TGCAGTGCTAGCCAGGGTCGGGGCTACACCTTC.

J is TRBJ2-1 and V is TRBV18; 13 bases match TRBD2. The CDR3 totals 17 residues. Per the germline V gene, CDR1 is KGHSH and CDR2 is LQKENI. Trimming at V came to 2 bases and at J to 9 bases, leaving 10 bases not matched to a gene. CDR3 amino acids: CASSPSLGLAGVGEQFF. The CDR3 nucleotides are TGTGCCAGCTCACCAAGTTTAGGACTAGCGGGAGTCGGTGAGCAGTTCTTC. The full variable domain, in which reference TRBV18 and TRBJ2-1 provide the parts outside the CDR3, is NAGVMQNPRHLVRRRGQEARLRCSPMKGHSHVYWYRQLPEEGLKFMVYLQKENIIDESGMPKERFSAEFPKEGPSILRIQQVVRGDSAAYFCASSPSLGLAGVGEQFFGPGTRLTVL.

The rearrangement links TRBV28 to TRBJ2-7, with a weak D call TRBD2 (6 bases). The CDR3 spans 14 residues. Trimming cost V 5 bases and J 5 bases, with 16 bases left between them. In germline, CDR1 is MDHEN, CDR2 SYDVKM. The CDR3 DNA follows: TGTGCCAGCAGTCCCCTCGGGGGACCAAACGAGCAGTACTTC. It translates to CASSPLGGPNEQYF.

Written as DNA, the CDR3 is TGCGCCAGCAGCTTGGGTACAACTAATGAAAAACTGTTTTTT. This translates into CASSLGTTNEKLFF. The chain combines TRBV5-1 with TRBJ1-4, with D unresolved. Trimming shortened V by 0 bases and J by 0 bases, and 3 bases separated the two germline ends. The CDR3 runs to 14 residues. The germline gives CDR1 SGHRS, CDR2 YFSETQ.

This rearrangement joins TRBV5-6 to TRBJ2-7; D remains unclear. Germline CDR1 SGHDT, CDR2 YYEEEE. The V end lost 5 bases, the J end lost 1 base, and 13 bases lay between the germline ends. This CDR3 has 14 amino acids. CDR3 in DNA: TGTGCCAGCAGGCCGGGTCTAAGATCCTACGAGCAGTACTTC. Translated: CASRPGLRSYEQYF.

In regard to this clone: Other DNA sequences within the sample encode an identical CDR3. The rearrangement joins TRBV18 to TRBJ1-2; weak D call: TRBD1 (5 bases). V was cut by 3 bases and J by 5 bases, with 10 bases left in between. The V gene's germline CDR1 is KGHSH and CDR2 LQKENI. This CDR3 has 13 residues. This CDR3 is CASSPGQGYGYTF. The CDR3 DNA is TGTGCCAGCTCACCCGGGCAGGGATATGGCTACACCTTC.

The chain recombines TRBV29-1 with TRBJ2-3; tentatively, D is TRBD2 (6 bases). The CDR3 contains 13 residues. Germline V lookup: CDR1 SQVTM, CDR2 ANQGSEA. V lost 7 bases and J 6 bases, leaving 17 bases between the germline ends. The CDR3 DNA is TGCAGCGCCGAAGAACCAGGGAGGGATACGCAGTATTTT. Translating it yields CSAEEPGRDTQYF.

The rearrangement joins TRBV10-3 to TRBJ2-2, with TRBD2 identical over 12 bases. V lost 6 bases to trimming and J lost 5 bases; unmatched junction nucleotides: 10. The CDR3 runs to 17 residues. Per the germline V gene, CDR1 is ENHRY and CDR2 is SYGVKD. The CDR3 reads CAIRDSTSGGATGELFF. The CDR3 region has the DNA TGTGCCATCAGGGATTCGACTAGCGGGGGAGCAACCGGGGAGCTGTTTTTT.

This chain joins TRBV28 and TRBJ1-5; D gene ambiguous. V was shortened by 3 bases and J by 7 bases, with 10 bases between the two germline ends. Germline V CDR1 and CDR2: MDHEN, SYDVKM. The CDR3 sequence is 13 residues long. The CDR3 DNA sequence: TGTGCCAGCAGTTTTCGAGGGTACCAGCCCCAGCATTTT. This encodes CASSFRGYQPQHF.

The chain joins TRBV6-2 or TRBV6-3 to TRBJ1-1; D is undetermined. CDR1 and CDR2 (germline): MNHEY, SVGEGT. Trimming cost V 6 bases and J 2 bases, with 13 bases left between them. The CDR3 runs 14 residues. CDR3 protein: CASSEEGINTEAFF. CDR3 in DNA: TGTGCCAGCAGCGAGGAAGGAATAAACACTGAAGCTTTCTTT.

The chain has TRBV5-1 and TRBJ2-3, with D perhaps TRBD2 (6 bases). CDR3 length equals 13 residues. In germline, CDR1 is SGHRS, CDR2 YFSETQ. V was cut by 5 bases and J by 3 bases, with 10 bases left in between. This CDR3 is CASRVAGTDTQYF. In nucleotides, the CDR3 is TGCGCCAGCAGGGTGGCGGGGACAGATACGCAGTATTTT.

CDR3 nucleotides: TGTGCCAGCAGCAACCGACAGGGAAATGAGCAGTTCTTC. Protein: CASSNRQGNEQFF. The J gene is TRBJ2-1, the V gene TRBV11-2, with 7 nucleotides matching TRBD1. The CDR3 extends over 13 amino acids. V shed 5 bases, J shed 7 bases, and the junction held 5 bases outside the gene matches. Germline CDR1 is SGHAT and CDR2 is FQNNGV.

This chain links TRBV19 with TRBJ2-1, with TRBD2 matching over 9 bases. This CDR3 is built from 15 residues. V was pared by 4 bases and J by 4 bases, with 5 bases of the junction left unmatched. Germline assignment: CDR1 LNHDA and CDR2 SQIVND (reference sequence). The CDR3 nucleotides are TGTGCCAGTAGTACAGCGGGAGGTCTATACAATGAGCAGTTCTTC. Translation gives CASSTAGGLYNEQFF.

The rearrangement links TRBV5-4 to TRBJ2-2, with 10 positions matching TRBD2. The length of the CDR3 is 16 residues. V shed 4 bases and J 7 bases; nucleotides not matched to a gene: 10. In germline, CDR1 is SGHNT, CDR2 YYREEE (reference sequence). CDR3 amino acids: CASSATSGAGNGELFF. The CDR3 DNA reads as TGTGCCAGCAGCGCTACTAGCGGGGCCGGGAACGGGGAGCTGTTTTTT.

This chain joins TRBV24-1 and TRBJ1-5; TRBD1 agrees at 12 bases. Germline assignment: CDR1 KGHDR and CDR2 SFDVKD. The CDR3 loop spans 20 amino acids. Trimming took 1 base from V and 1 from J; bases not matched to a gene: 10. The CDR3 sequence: CATSDFRDRGPYKSNQPQHF. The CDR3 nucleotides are TGTGCCACCAGTGATTTTAGGGACAGGGGGCCGTATAAGAGCAATCAGCCCCAGCATTTT.

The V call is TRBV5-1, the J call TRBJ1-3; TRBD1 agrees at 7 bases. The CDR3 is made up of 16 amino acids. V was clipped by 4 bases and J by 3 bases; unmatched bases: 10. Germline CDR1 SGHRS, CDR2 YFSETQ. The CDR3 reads CASSRDTGAIGNTIYF. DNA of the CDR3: TGCGCCAGCAGCCGAGACACAGGGGCTATTGGAAACACCATATATTTT.

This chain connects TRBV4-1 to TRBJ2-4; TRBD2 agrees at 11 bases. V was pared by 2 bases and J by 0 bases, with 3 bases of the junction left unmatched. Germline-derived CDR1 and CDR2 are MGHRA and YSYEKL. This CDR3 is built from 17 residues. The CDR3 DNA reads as TGCGCCAGCAGCCAACTAGCGGGGGGACTAGCCAAAAACATTCAGTACTTC. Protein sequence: CASSQLAGGLAKNIQYF.

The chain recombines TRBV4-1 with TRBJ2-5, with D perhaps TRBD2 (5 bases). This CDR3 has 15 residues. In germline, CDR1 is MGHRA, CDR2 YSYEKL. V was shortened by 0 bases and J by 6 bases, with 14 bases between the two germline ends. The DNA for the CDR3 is TGCGCCAGCAGCCAAGAAAGGACTTATCTTAAGACCCAGTACTTC. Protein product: CASSQERTYLKTQYF.

CDR3 bases: TGTGCCAGCAGCGTTCAGCCCCAGCATTTT. It translates to CASSVQPQHF. The chain links TRBV28 to TRBJ1-5; no clear D. The CDR3 covers 10 residues. Trimming cost V 6 bases and J 6 bases, with 3 bases left between them. Germline V CDR1 and CDR2: MDHEN, SYDVKM.